The source of this TCR beta chain is a study of T-cell reconstitution after alpha-beta-depleted transplantation in children. TCRbeta library preparation incorporated unique molecular identifiers. A single record per CDR3 protein comes from TCRdb applying MiXCR to the PCR reads. Of hundreds of thousands of distinct CDR3 sequences detected, roughly 17% appear once; the ten largest clones hold approximately 1%. Germline V gives CDR1 SGHRS, CDR2 YFSETQ. The V end was cut by 0 bases, the J end by 4 bases, with 11 bases between. This CDR3 spans 15 amino acids. The source was PBMCs from the stem cell graft donor, collected from the stem cell graft. The receptor's source is a human donor who donated a stem cell graft to a child with acute myeloid leukemia. This chain joins TRBV5-1 and TRBJ1-5; perhaps TRBD1 as D (5 bases). CDR3 nucleotides: TGCGCCAGCAGCTTGGTTTCGGGGGTTAATCAGCCCCAGCATTTT. Translating it yields CASSLVSGVNQPQHF.